The T cell receptor beta chain described here comes from a study of T cell responses to AZD1222 COVID-19 vaccine (dated by TCRdb to the early 2020s). Describing the broader study: AZD1222 recipients with second doses at about 4 weeks or about 12 weeks were pooled, because spike-specific TCR depth and breadth did not differ between schedules. TCR sequencing was performed for 230 to 250 trial participants, of whom about 200 were given two doses of AZD1222 and around 25 were given two doses of MenACWY control vaccine. Trial participants were enrolled by age into 18-55, 56-69 and 70-plus year subgroups, with roughly 150, 30 and 60 TCR-sequenced participants respectively. Broader findings and caveats from the paper: The whole spike protein was spanned by vaccine-associated CD4 TCRs, and dominant responses were seen in regions 160-218 and 743-854. Nearly half of unique spike-specific TCRs reportedly recognized epitopes outside regions mutated in the B.1.351 and B.1.1.7 variants. In the small 56-69-year group, the increase in depth fell short of significance, most likely because of low power. Conclusions about previously exposed vaccinees are limited because only six or seven AZD1222 recipients were SARS-CoV-2 seropositive at baseline. After two AZD1222 doses, spike-specific TCR breadth and depth were significantly higher than at day 0 and than in MenACWY recipients. Because no day 14 peak-response samples were available, the repertoires could be characterized only after the peak T cell response. Participants were mostly white British, with more females than males. The authors suggested clonal diversity may have been underestimated.

Points on this clone: What antigen it recognizes has not been identified. There are no base qualities to consult, and no much larger clone falls within one base.

The CDR3 regions of human TCRbeta chains were subjected to immunosequencing. Per the authors' processing: Repertoire TCRs were matched against a reference library of SARS-CoV-2-specific TCRs generated with the MIRA antigen-specificity platform. Breadth meant the fraction of unique TCRs that were SARS-CoV-2-associated, whereas depth meant the fraction of total T cells that were SARS-CoV-2-associated. Using the MIRA data, every spike-specific TCR was mapped to the spike region that the TCR reacted to and assigned to either a CD4 or a CD8 class. Log10-transformed breadth and depth values were compared by one-way ANOVA with Sidak's multiple comparisons tests. TCRdb mirrors the immuneACCESS table, restricted to in-frame sequences. Some clones are absent from its copies; in checked studies, under half trace to an unresolved V gene, and the reason for the others is unknown. V, J and clone size derive from that table, while D and trimming were established from the DNA sequence. Across this sample there are some 120,000 clones, with about 94% seen only once. The top ten clones comprise approximately 0.85% of the sample.

V lost 0 bases and J lost 4 bases; the stretch between them is 16 bases long. According to the germline V gene (reference sequence), CDR1 reads SGHKS and CDR2 reads YYEKEE. The CDR3 covers 16 residues, taking in both the cysteine and the phenylalanine. Only CDR3 DNA is held: 48 bases, read in frame from base 1. Read against the paper, the sample's time point label means: baseline before first vaccination. Vaccinee samples were obtained from the UK trials COV001 and COV002, which included a single-blind randomized controlled phase 2/3 trial of AZD1222 (ChAdOx1 nCoV-19) in healthy adults. For TCRbeta chain sequencing, PBMC samples from trial participants were taken at day 0 and at day 28 after the second dose.

This receptor was obtained from an adult in good health. The rearranged chain carries TRBV5-5 and TRBJ1-1; D gene: possibly TRBD1, on 6 matching bases. Specimen: peripheral blood, collected on day 0 of AZD1222 vaccination. The DNA is TGTGCCAGCAGCTTGGCAGGGGCAGGGGTGTCCACTGAAGCTTTCTTT. Translated, it reads CASSLAGAGVSTEAFF.